These 23 T cell receptor beta chains originate from one sample sequenced in a study of T cells in Graves' hyperthyroidism and ophthalmopathy. RNA transcripts gave rise to amplified TCR beta CDR3 regions. The TCR CDR3 was amplified in a first-round RT-PCR using the HTBI primer set. One entry per CDR3 protein, called by TCRdb with MiXCR from the multiplex PCR reads. This table has 550,000 to 700,000 distinct CDR3 sequences, just over 45% appearing once. Source material: peripheral blood or thyroid tissue (not recorded which). All receptors come from an adult woman with Graves' disease, either hyperthyroidism or ophthalmopathy (not recorded which).

Remarks on this clonotype: Lacking the conserved final phenylalanine or tryptophan, this CDR3 likely reflects a read error. The chain links TRBV7-8 to TRBJ2-7, with a possible D match to TRBD1 (6 bases). The germline V gene has CDR1 SGHVS and CDR2 FQNEAQ. Trimming shortened V by 6 bases and J by 3 bases, and 18 bases separated the two germline ends. This CDR3 region has 15 residues. The DNA for the CDR3 is TGTGCCAGCAGTTCCCCCGGGACACGAGGCTACGAGCAGTACCTC. It encodes CASSSPGTRGYEQYL.

There are many counts of this clonotype. The chain carries TRBV5-1 and TRBJ1-1; D is ambiguous. There are 15 residues in the CDR3. V lost 4 bases to trimming and J lost 1 base, with 14 bases between them. Germline-derived CDR1 and CDR2 are SGHRS and YFSETQ. CDR3 region: CASSPSRYPNTEAFF. The CDR3 region has the DNA TGCGCCAGCAGCCCCTCCCGTTATCCGAACACTGAAGCTTTCTTT. The whole variable domain, filled in from reference TRBV5-1 and TRBJ1-1, reads KAGVTQTPRYLIKTRGQQVTLSCSPISGHRSVSWYQQTPGQGLQFLFEYFSETQRNKGNFPGRFSGRQFSNSRSEMNVSTLELGDSALYLCASSPSRYPNTEAFFGQGTRLTVV.

This clonotype was counted ten times or more. This sequence joins TRBV7-9 and TRBJ2-2; the match to TRBD1 covers 9 bases. Germline lookup yields CDR1 SEHNR and CDR2 FQNEAQ (reference sequence). V lost 5 bases and J lost 7; bases outside the gene matches: 14. This CDR3 spans 17 amino acids. The CDR3 region is CASSSPEGTGPSGELFF. In DNA, the CDR3 is TGTGCCAGCAGCAGTCCGGAGGGGACAGGGCCGAGCGGGGAGCTGTTTTTT.

This clonotype came up many times. CDR3 region: CASIGSANTGELFF. CDR3 coding DNA: TGTGCCAGCATCGGGTCAGCGAACACCGGGGAGCTGTTTTTT. V is TRBV11-2 and J is TRBJ2-2; no reliable D call. The CDR3 sequence is 14 residues long. V lost 7 bases, J lost 0 bases, and 9 bases lay in between. Germline V gene data show CDR1 as SGHAT and CDR2 as FQNNGV.

This chain links TRBV7-9 with TRBJ2-7, with D possibly called TRBD1 or TRBD2 (6 bases each). The germline gives CDR1 SEHNR, CDR2 FQNEAQ (reference sequence). V gave up 7 bases and J gave up 3 bases, with 22 bases separating them. There are 16 residues in the CDR3. CDR3 sequence reads: CASKRPTGGIDYEQYF. The DNA for the CDR3 is TGTGCCAGCAAGAGACCAACCGGGGGCATTGACTACGAGCAGTACTTC. Complete variable domain (other parts from reference TRBV7-9 and TRBJ2-7): DTGVSQNPRHKITKRGQNVTFRCDPISEHNRLYWYRQTLGQGPEFLTYFQNEAQLEKSRLLSDRFSAERPKGSFSTLEIQRTEQGDSAMYLCASKRPTGGIDYEQYFGPGTRLTVT.

This clonotype was seen at least ten times. This rearrangement joins TRBV12-3 or TRBV12-4 to TRBJ1-2, with D unresolved. This CDR3 is built from 13 residues. V dropped 6 bases and J dropped 3 bases, with 11 bases sitting between them. CDR3 region: CASRIDTYYGYTF. Written as DNA, the CDR3 is TGTGCCAGCAGGATTGACACATACTATGGCTACACCTTC.

The rearrangement uses TRBV10-3 and TRBJ1-5; tentative D call: TRBD1 (5 bases). Germline CDR1 and CDR2: ENHRY and SYGVKD. The CDR3 length is 13 residues. Trimming cost V 6 bases and J 3 bases, with 9 bases left between them. CDR3 DNA: TGTGCCATCAGCCGACAGCCCAATCAGCCCCAGCATTTT. It encodes CAISRQPNQPQHF.

This chain connects TRBV2 to TRBJ2-5; TRBD2 aligns across 13 bases. The V gene's germline CDR1 is SNHLY and CDR2 FYNNEI. V was pared by 6 bases and J by 5 bases, with 15 bases of the junction left unmatched. CDR3 length: 18 amino acids. The CDR3 nucleotides read TGTGCCAGCAGGGACCCATCCGGGACTAGCGGGATGATGGAGACCCAGTACTTC. It encodes CASRDPSGTSGMMETQYF. The full variable domain, completed using reference TRBV2 and TRBJ2-5, is EPEVTQTPSHQVTQMGQEVILRCVPISNHLYFYWYRQILGQKVEFLVSFYNNEISEKSEIFDDQFSVERPDGSNFTLKIRSTKLEDSAMYFCASRDPSGTSGMMETQYFGPGTRLLVL.

This clonotype was seen more than once but under ten times. This chain uses TRBV7-9 with TRBJ2-2; the D gene is possibly TRBD1 (6 bases). Trimming removed 0 bases at V and 3 bases at J, with 8 bases between. CDR1 and CDR2 (germline): SEHNR, FQNEAQ (reference sequence). The CDR3 is made up of 15 amino acids. CDR3 sequence (DNA): TGTGCCAGCAGCTTAGCCGCAGGGGACACCGGGGAGCTGTTTTTT. Its translation is CASSLAAGDTGELFF. Based on the CDR3 plus reference TRBV7-9 and TRBJ2-2, the full variable domain is DTGVSQNPRHKITKRGQNVTFRCDPISEHNRLYWYRQTLGQGPEFLTYFQNEAQLEKSRLLSDRFSAERPKGSFSTLEIQRTEQGDSAMYLCASSLAAGDTGELFFGEGSRLTVL.

V usage is TRBV29-1 and J usage is TRBJ1-4; no clear D. V dropped 4 bases and J dropped 8 bases, with 11 bases sitting between them. The CDR3 is made up of 12 amino acids. The germline V gene has CDR1 SQVTM and CDR2 ANQGSEA. CDR3 DNA sequence: TGCAGCGTTGCGGGTAGGGCGGAAAAACTGTTTTTT. This codes for CSVAGRAEKLFF. Complete variable domain (other parts from reference TRBV29-1 and TRBJ1-4): SAVISQKPSRDICQRGTSLTIQCQVDSQVTMMFWYRQQPGQSLTLIATANQGSEATYESGFVIDKFPISRPNLTFSTLTVSNMSPEDSSIYLCSVAGRAEKLFFGSGTQLSVL.

This clonotype was recorded at least ten times. One junction end disagrees with the germline gene, perhaps due to a read error. The chain recombines TRBV20-1 with TRBJ2-7; D is undetermined. Germline loops: CDR1 DFQATT, CDR2 SNEGSKA (reference sequence). CDR3 length: 12 residues. For the CDR3, the DNA is TGCAGTGCTAGAGATTTCAAGGGCTCGCTAGTCTTC. Encoded protein: CSARDFKGSLVF.

This clonotype was seen at least ten times. The J gene is TRBJ2-5, the V gene TRBV20-1, with TRBD2 identical over 9 bases. The germline CDR1 and CDR2 sequences are DFQATT and SNEGSKA (reference sequence). The trim removed 3 bases at V and 1 base at J, leaving 3 bases unmatched. The CDR3 is 14 amino acids. In DNA, the CDR3 is TGCAGTGCTAGTCTAGCGGGGATCCAAGAGACCCAGTACTTC. It specifies CSASLAGIQETQYF.

This clonotype was found many times. This chain joins TRBV5-1 and TRBJ1-6, with D possibly TRBD1 on 5 matching bases. V was clipped by 4 bases and J by 5 bases, with 7 bases between them. The CDR3 consists of 13 residues. Germline loops: CDR1 SGHRS, CDR2 YFSETQ. CDR3 in DNA: TGCGCCAGCAGCGAGGGGAATAATTCACCCCTCCACTTT. It codes for CASSEGNNSPLHF.

This clonotype was recorded many times. The chain carries TRBV11-2 and TRBJ1-6; 9 nucleotides agree with TRBD1. This CDR3 is 16 amino acids long. J was trimmed by 2 bases and V by 4 bases; bases with no gene match: 3. Germline-derived CDR1 and CDR2 are SGHAT and FQNNGV. Here the CDR3 DNA reads TGTGCCAGCAGCTCACGACAGGGGGCCTATAATTCACCCCTCCACTTT. Protein: CASSSRQGAYNSPLHF.

The rearrangement joins TRBV6-5 to TRBJ2-5; D uncertain. TRBJ2-7 matches the DNA end more closely, so the J call is doubtful. Germline CDR1 reads MNHEY; CDR2 reads SVGAGI. The CDR3 has 13 amino acids. CDR3 amino acids: CASSYSVDYEQYF. CDR3 nucleotides: TGTGCCAGCAGTTACTCGGTAGATTACGAGCAGTACTTC.

This chain links TRBV2 with TRBJ2-5, with 8 bases fitting TRBD1. V lost 0 bases and J lost 5; bases outside the gene matches: 11. Germline V gives CDR1 SNHLY, CDR2 FYNNEI. This CDR3 spans 17 amino acids. The CDR3 bases are TGTGCCAGCAGTGAAGCGCAGGACAGGGTATTGGGGGAGACCCAGTACTTC. The encoded protein is CASSEAQDRVLGETQYF. Drawing the rest from reference TRBV2 and TRBJ2-5, the complete variable domain is EPEVTQTPSHQVTQMGQEVILRCVPISNHLYFYWYRQILGQKVEFLVSFYNNEISEKSEIFDDQFSVERPDGSNFTLKIRSTKLEDSAMYFCASSEAQDRVLGETQYFGPGTRLLVL.

The chain couples TRBV29-1 to TRBJ1-1; TRBD1 aligns across 7 bases. The CDR3 is 13 residues long. With V trimmed by 6 bases and J by 1 base, 5 bases remained unmatched. CDR1 SQVTM and CDR2 ANQGSEA come from the germline V gene. The chain's CDR3 is CSVRQGGNTEAFF. Here the CDR3 DNA reads TGCAGCGTCCGACAGGGTGGGAACACTGAAGCTTTCTTT.

This clonotype was observed many times. This rearrangement joins TRBV6-2 or TRBV6-3 to TRBJ1-2; 9 nucleotides align to TRBD1. The CDR3 is made up of 13 amino acids. After removal of 7 bases from V and 11 bases from J, the junction contained 11 bases not matched to a gene. The germline CDR1 and CDR2 sequences are MNHEY and SVGEGT. CDR3 loop: CASTRGTGREYTF. CDR3 nucleotides: TGTGCCAGCACCAGAGGGACAGGGAGGGAGTACACCTTC.

The gene calls are TRBV25-1 and TRBJ1-6, with 7 bases fitting TRBD1. V lost 4 bases and J lost 5; bases outside the gene matches: 11. This CDR3 has 17 amino acids. CDR1 and CDR2 (germline): MGHDK, SYGVNS. CDR3 sequence: CASSAREARGDNSPLHF. The CDR3 coding sequence is TGTGCCAGCAGTGCTAGAGAGGCCAGGGGGGATAATTCACCCCTCCACTTT. Full variable domain (missing parts from reference TRBV25-1 and TRBJ1-6): EADIYQTPRYLVIGTGKKITLECSQTMGHDKMYWYQQDPGMELHLIHYSYGVNSTEKGDLSSESTVSRIRTEHFPLTLESARPSHTSQYLCASSAREARGDNSPLHFGNGTRLTVT.

To note about this clonotype: The junction departs from germline at one end; a sequencing error may be responsible. The chain is built from TRBV24-1 and TRBJ2-5, with TRBD1 as a possible D gene (6 bases). CDR3 length: 15 residues. Germline CDR1 reads KGHDR; CDR2 reads SFDVKD. In nucleotides, the CDR3 is TGTGCCACCAAACAGGGCGACACTTGGGATGAGACCCAGCACTTC. This sequence encodes CATKQGDTWDETQHF.

This clonotype was counted at least ten times. The chain links TRBV11-2 to TRBJ2-7; D not certain. The CDR3 contains 11 residues. Germline-derived CDR1 and CDR2 are SGHAT and FQNNGV. V was trimmed by 4 bases and J by 6 bases, leaving 7 bases between them. The CDR3 here is CASSSVGEQYF. In DNA, the CDR3 is TGTGCCAGCAGCTCGGTTGGCGAGCAGTACTTC.

The V call is TRBV19, the J call TRBJ1-3, with D tentatively TRBD1 (6 bases). V was shortened by 5 bases and J by 7 bases, with 12 bases between the two germline ends. Germline assignment: CDR1 LNHDA and CDR2 SQIVND (reference sequence). The CDR3 totals 13 residues. As DNA, the CDR3 is TGTGCCAGTAGTTACAGGGCAGGGAACACCATATATTTT. Translation gives CASSYRAGNTIYF.

This clonotype has only a few counts. CDR3 nucleotides: TGTGCCAGCAGAATTGGACAGGACTATGGCTACACCTTC. It translates to CASRIGQDYGYTF. This rearrangement joins TRBV25-1 to TRBJ1-2, with 7 nucleotides matching TRBD1. Germline trimming cut 6 bases from V and 3 bases from J; bases unmatched to any gene: 4. The CDR3 has 13 residues. Germline CDR1 is MGHDK and CDR2 is SYGVNS.